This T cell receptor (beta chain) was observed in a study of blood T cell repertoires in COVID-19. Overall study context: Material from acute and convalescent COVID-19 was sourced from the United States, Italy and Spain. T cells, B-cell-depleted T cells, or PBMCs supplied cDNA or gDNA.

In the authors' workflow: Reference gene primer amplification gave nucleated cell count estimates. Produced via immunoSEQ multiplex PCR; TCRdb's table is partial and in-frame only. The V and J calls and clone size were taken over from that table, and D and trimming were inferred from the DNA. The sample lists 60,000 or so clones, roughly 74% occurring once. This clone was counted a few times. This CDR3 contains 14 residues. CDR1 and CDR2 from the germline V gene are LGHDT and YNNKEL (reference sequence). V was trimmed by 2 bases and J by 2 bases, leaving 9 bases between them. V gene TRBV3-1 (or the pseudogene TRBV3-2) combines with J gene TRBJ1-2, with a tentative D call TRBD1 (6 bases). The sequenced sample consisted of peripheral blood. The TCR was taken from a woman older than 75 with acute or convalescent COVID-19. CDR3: CASSQRGANYGYTF. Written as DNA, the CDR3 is TGTGCCAGCAGCCAACGGGGGGCGAACTATGGCTACACCTTC.